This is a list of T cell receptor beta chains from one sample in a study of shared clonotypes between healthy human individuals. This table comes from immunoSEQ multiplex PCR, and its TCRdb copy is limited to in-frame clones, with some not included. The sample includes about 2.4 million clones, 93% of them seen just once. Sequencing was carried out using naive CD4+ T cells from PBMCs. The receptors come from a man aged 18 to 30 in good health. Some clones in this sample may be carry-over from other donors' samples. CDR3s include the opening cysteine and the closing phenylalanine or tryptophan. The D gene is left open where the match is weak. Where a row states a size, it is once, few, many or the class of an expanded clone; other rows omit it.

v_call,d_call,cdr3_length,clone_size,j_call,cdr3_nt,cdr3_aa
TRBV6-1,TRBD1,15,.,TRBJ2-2,TGTGCCAGCAGACCGGGACAGGGGGCGTCCGGGGAGCTGTTTTTT,CASRPGQGASGELFF
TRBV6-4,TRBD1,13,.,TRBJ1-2,TGTGCCAGCAGCCCGACAGGGTTGAATGGCTACACCTTC,CASSPTGLNGYTF
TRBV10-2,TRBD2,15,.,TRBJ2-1,TGCGCCAGCAGGGAGGGACTAGCGGGGAACAATGAGCAGTTCTTC,CASREGLAGNNEQFF
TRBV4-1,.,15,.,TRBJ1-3,TGCGCCAGCAGCCTATTCGGGACGGCTGGAAACACCATATATTTT,CASSLFGTAGNTIYF
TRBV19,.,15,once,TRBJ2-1,TGTGCCAGTAGTCCTTGGAAGCCCCGTGGGGATGAGCAGTTCTTC,CASSPWKPRGDEQFF
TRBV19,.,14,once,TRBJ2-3,TGTGCCAGTAGTATGGGTCAAACGCAAGATACGCAGTATTTT,CASSMGQTQDTQYF
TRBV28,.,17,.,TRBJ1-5,TGTGCCAGCCTGGGCCCTCACGAGAGAAAGAGCAATCAGCCCCAGCATTTT,CASLGPHERKSNQPQHF
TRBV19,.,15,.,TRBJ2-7,TGTGCCAGTAGTCTCCGGTTCGAGGGCTCCTACGAGCAGTACTTC,CASSLRFEGSYEQYF
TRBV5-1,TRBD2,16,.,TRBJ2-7,TGCGCCAGCAGCTTGGCCGGACGGGGGGACTCCTACGAGCAGTACTTC,CASSLAGRGDSYEQYF
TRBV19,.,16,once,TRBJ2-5,TGTGCCAGTAGTACGTCCCTCTCCAGTCTTCAAGAGACCCAGTACTTC,CASSTSLSSLQETQYF
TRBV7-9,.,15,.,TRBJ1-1,TGTGCCAGCAGCCACCCTCCCAGTAGGAACACTGAAGCTTTCTTT,CASSHPPSRNTEAFF
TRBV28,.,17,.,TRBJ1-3,TGTGCCAGCAGTTTCGGGCAGGGCCTGAGCTCTGGAAACACCATATATTTT,CASSFGQGLSSGNTIYF
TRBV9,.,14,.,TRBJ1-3,TGTGCCAGCAGCGGGGACCCCCCCGGAAACACCATATATTTT,CASSGDPPGNTIYF
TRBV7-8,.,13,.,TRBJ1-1,TGTGCCAGCAGCTTAAATGGCTACACTGAAGCTTTCTTT,CASSLNGYTEAFF
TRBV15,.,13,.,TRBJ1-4,TGTGCCACCAAACGCGCAACTAATGAAAAACTGTTTTTT,CATKRATNEKLFF
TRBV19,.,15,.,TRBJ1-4,TGTGCCAGTAGTAGGGGCCCGAGTTATAATGAAAAACTGTTTTTT,CASSRGPSYNEKLFF
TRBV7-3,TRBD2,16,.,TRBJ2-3,TGTGCCAGCAGCCCTGGACTAGCGGTTAGCACAGATACGCAGTATTTT,CASSPGLAVSTDTQYF
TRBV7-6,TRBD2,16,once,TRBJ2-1,TGTGCCAGCAGCCCCCTCCGGGAGGGGGTCAGCAATGAGCAGTTCTTC,CASSPLREGVSNEQFF
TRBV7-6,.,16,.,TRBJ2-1,TGTGCCAGCAGCTTAGCCAATAGCCGCTTACCTTTGCAGCAGTTCTTC,CASSLANSRLPLQQFF
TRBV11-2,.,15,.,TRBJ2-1,TGTGCCAGCAGCATAATGCGCGGCCGACAGGATGAGCAGTTCTTC,CASSIMRGRQDEQFF